This TCR beta chain was identified in a study of control samples from healthy donors and cancer patients. TCRdb keeps only in-frame clones here, not all; method: immunoSEQ multiplex PCR. The sample has some 58,000 clones; around 87% are singletons. Looked up from germline, CDR1 is SEHNR and CDR2 is FQNEAQ (reference sequence). Trimming cost V 1 base and J 6 bases; bases outside gene matches: 1. This CDR3 has 14 amino acids. The chain links TRBV7-9 to TRBJ1-2; 11 bases agree with TRBD1. The origin of this receptor is a woman in her sixties with lung cancer. Specimen: PBMCs. Here the CDR3 reads CASSLGTGGDGYTF. CDR3 in DNA: TGTGCCAGCAGCTTAGGGACAGGGGGCGATGGCTACACCTTC.